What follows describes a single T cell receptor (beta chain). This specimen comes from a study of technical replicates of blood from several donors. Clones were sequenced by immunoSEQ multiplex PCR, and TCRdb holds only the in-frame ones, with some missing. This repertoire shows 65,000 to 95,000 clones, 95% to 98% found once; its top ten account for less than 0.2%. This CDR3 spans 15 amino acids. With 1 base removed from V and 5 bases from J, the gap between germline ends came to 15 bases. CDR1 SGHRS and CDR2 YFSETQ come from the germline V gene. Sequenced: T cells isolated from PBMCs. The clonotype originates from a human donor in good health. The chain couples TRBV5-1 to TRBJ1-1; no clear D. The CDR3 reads CASSLRSGPGTEAFF. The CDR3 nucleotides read TGCGCCAGCAGCTTGCGTTCAGGTCCGGGAACTGAAGCTTTCTTT.